The rows below give T cell receptor beta chains drawn from one sample of a study of T-cell reconstitution after alpha-beta-depleted transplantation in children. TCRdb re-analysed the PCR reads in MiXCR, keeping a single row per CDR3 protein. The sample consists of about 350,000 distinct CDR3 sequences, 10% to 15% of them appearing once. The sample in question was PBMCs, obtained from the stem cell graft. These receptors originate from a human donor who donated a stem cell graft to a child with Fanconi anemia. CDR3s include the opening cysteine and the closing phenylalanine or tryptophan. The D gene is left open where the match is weak. Clone size is given for some rows only: seen once, a few or many times, or a class if the clone is expanded.

j_call	clone_size	v_call	d_call	cdr3_nt	cdr3_aa
TRBJ2-3	.	TRBV5-6	.	TGTGCCAGCAGCTTGGCCGAGGGAGGACCCACAGATACGCAGTATTTT	CASSLAEGGPTDTQYF
TRBJ2-3	once	TRBV4-2	TRBD2	TGTGCCAGCAGCTTGCCCGGGGAGGGAGATACGCAGTATTTT	CASSLPGEGDTQYF
TRBJ2-1	many	TRBV6-1	TRBD1	TGTGCCAGCAGTGCTAACAGGGGCAGCTACAATGAGCAGTTCTTC	CASSANRGSYNEQFF
TRBJ2-2	.	TRBV28	TRBD1	TGTGCCAGCAGTCCCGGGACAGTACTCACCGGGGAGCTGTTTTTT	CASSPGTVLTGELFF
TRBJ2-1	.	TRBV7-2	TRBD2	TGTGCCAGCAGCGTAAAAGCCCTAGCGGGGTCTTACAATGAGCAGTTCTTC	CASSVKALAGSYNEQFF
TRBJ2-3	few	TRBV7-2	.	TGTGCCAGCAGCTTGGCCTGGGGAGATACGCAGTATTTT	CASSLAWGDTQYF
TRBJ1-1	.	TRBV5-6	TRBD1	TGTGCCAGCAGACCCACAGGGGTTCAAACTGAAGCTTTCTTT	CASRPTGVQTEAFF
TRBJ1-1	few	TRBV20-1	.	TGCAGTGCCCCACACTTCAACACTGAAGCTTTCTTT	CSAPHFNTEAFF
TRBJ1-1	few	TRBV12-3/TRBV12-4	.	TGTGCCAGCAGGCCCCCATCAGGGAGGTTCGAAGCTTTCTTT	CASRPPSGRFEAFF
TRBJ2-4	.	TRBV3-1	.	TGTGCCAGCAGCCGAGGCCGGGGGAACATTCAGTACTTC	CASSRGRGNIQYF
TRBJ1-5	few	TRBV5-1	TRBD1	TGCGCCAGCAGCTTGGAAGGACAGGACCATCAGCCCCAGCATTTT	CASSLEGQDHQPQHF
TRBJ2-2	.	TRBV9	.	TGTGCCAGCAGCGTAGGGAGGGGGGCAAACACCGGGGAGCTGTTTTTT	CASSVGRGANTGELFF
TRBJ1-1	.	TRBV5-1	TRBD1	TGCGCCAGCAGCAAAGAACAGGGGCGCACTGAAGCTTTCTTT	CASSKEQGRTEAFF
TRBJ2-7	.	TRBV15	TRBD1	TGTGCCACCAGCAGAGACAGGGGGCGGAACGAGCAGTACTTC	CATSRDRGRNEQYF
TRBJ2-5	.	TRBV7-2	.	TGTGCCAGCAGCTTTACCCCTCTTGGGACCCAGTACTTC	CASSFTPLGTQYF
TRBJ2-3	few	TRBV7-2	TRBD2	TGTGCCAGCAGAGCGAGCGGGGGGGCCCGTACGCAGTATTTT	CASRASGGARTQYF
TRBJ1-6	many	TRBV7-9	.	TGTGCCAGCAGCTCCCCTGGCGGGAGGAATTCACCCCTCCACTTT	CASSSPGGRNSPLHF
TRBJ1-2	.	TRBV5-1	.	TGCGCCAGCAGCCCGACTACAGACCAGTATGGCTACACCTTC	CASSPTTDQYGYTF
TRBJ2-5	.	TRBV2	.	TGTGCCAGCAGTGTAGCAAGGCAGGACAGCCCCGGGGAGACCCAGTACTTC	CASSVARQDSPGETQYF
TRBJ1-2	few	TRBV12-3/TRBV12-4	.	TGTGCCAGCAGTGCCGGGACAAGGGGCTTCAACTATGGCTACACCTTC	CASSAGTRGFNYGYTF
TRBJ2-7	few	TRBV7-2	TRBD2	TGTGCCAGCAGCCCAGTCGGGGGGGCTAAGCAGTACTTC	CASSPVGGAKQYF
TRBJ2-5	few	TRBV7-9	TRBD2	TGTGCCAGCAGGAAGACTAGCGCGGTGGGGACCCAGTACTTC	CASRKTSAVGTQYF
TRBJ2-6	few	TRBV7-2	.	TGTGCCAGCAACTTAGCCTCTGGGGCCAACGTCCTGACTTTC	CASNLASGANVLTF
TRBJ1-1	many	TRBV5-1	.	TGCGCCAGCAGCTCGACCACAGGGAGCAGGACTGAAGCTTTCTTT	CASSSTTGSRTEAFF
TRBJ1-1	.	TRBV20-1	.	TGCAGTGCGACCCGGACGGTAAGGAGCACTGAAGCTTTCTTT	CSATRTVRSTEAFF
TRBJ2-7	few	TRBV30	.	TGTGCCTGGAGTTTCGTAGGGGCGTCCTACGAGCAGTACTTC	CAWSFVGASYEQYF
TRBJ2-2	.	TRBV5-5	.	TGTGCCAGCAGCTTTCGGGTTAGCGAGAACACCGGGGAGCTGTTTTTT	CASSFRVSENTGELFF
TRBJ2-2	few	TRBV5-1	.	TGCGCCAGCAGCTTGGAGGCAGGGGCTAACACCGGGGAGCTGTTTTTT	CASSLEAGANTGELFF
TRBJ2-2	.	TRBV5-6	.	TGTGCCAGCAGCTTGGCCCCGGAGGAAGAAGCCGGGGAGCTGTTTTTT	CASSLAPEEEAGELFF
TRBJ1-2	few	TRBV5-1	.	TGCGCCAGCAGCGTGGGACTCCTCATCGAGGAGGGCTACACCTTC	CASSVGLLIEEGYTF
TRBJ2-3	few	TRBV6-1	TRBD2	TGTGCCAGCAGTCGACCTAGCGTCGGGGGGGCCACAGATACGCAGTATTTT	CASSRPSVGGATDTQYF
TRBJ2-2	few	TRBV5-1	TRBD1	TGCGCCAGCAGACGGGACAGGGTGAATTCCGGGGAGCTGTTTTTT	CASRRDRVNSGELFF
TRBJ1-3	.	TRBV20-1	.	TGCAGTGCTCGGCCAATCTCTGGAAACACCATATATTTT	CSARPISGNTIYF
TRBJ2-3	.	TRBV7-3	TRBD2	TGTGCCAGCAGCCCGACTAGCGGGGGATTCACAGATACGCAGTATTTT	CASSPTSGGFTDTQYF
TRBJ1-2	.	TRBV10-3	TRBD1	TGTGCCATTGGGACAGGGCGCAACTATGGCTACACCTTC	CAIGTGRNYGYTF
TRBJ1-5	.	TRBV15	.	TGTGCCACCAGCAGAGAGCTTGGGCCGTCTGGACAGCCCCAGCATTTT	CATSRELGPSGQPQHF
TRBJ2-1	few	TRBV27	TRBD2	TGTGCCAGCAGTTTTCTTAGGACTAGCGGGGGGTACAATGAGCAGTTCTTC	CASSFLRTSGGYNEQFF
TRBJ1-1	few	TRBV28	.	TGTGCCAGCAGTTTATACTTTGCAACCTACACTGAAGCTTTCTTT	CASSLYFATYTEAFF
TRBJ2-3	few	TRBV13	TRBD2	TGTGCCAGCAGCTCACGGACTAGCTCAGATACGCAGTATTTT	CASSSRTSSDTQYF
TRBJ2-5	.	TRBV6-1	TRBD2	TGTGCCAGCAGCCACACGACTAGCGGGGGGCAGACCCAGTACTTC	CASSHTTSGGQTQYF
TRBJ1-1	once	TRBV11-2	.	TGTGCCAGCAGCTTAGTAATGGACACTGAAGCTTTCTTT	CASSLVMDTEAFF
TRBJ2-5	few	TRBV4-3	.	TGCGCCAGCAGCCAAGATGGGGCCACCCACCAAGAGACCCAGTACTTC	CASSQDGATHQETQYF
TRBJ2-3	.	TRBV5-1	TRBD2	TGCGCCAGCAGCTCCGCGGGGGTCCTCACAGATACGCAGTATTTT	CASSSAGVLTDTQYF
TRBJ2-1	many	TRBV3-1	.	TGTGCCAGCAGCCAAGGTCGTAATGAGCAGTTCTTC	CASSQGRNEQFF
TRBJ1-2	.	TRBV4-2	TRBD1	TGTGCCAGCAGCCAAGTTCGGGACAGGATAGGTTATGGCTACACCTTC	CASSQVRDRIGYGYTF
TRBJ1-1	many	TRBV18	.	TGTGCCAGCTCCCAACAGGTTAACACTGAAGCTTTCTTT	CASSQQVNTEAFF
TRBJ1-5	.	TRBV20-1	.	TGCAGTGCTAGAGAGCCTGGGGCGAGCAATCAGCCCCAGCATTTT	CSAREPGASNQPQHF
TRBJ1-4	many	TRBV20-1	.	TGCAGTGCCAGGAGACAGGATTTAGATGAAAAACTGTTTTTT	CSARRQDLDEKLFF
TRBJ2-1	.	TRBV12-3/TRBV12-4	TRBD2	TGTGCCAGCAGTTCAGCGGGGGTTTTCTACAATGAGCAGTTCTTC	CASSSAGVFYNEQFF
TRBJ2-7	many	TRBV7-2	.	TGTGCCAGCAGCTTAGACGGGACGCGGTCCTACGAGCAGTACTTC	CASSLDGTRSYEQYF
TRBJ2-5	.	TRBV10-1	TRBD2	TGCGCCAGCAGTGAGTCAGCGGGGGGAGGCCAAGAGACCCAGTACTTC	CASSESAGGGQETQYF
TRBJ2-2	many	TRBV10-1	.	TGCGCCAGCAGTGTCCTAGCAAATACCGGGGAGCTGTTTTTT	CASSVLANTGELFF
TRBJ1-4	.	TRBV4-2	.	TGTGCCAGCAGCCAAGAGCCCATCGCAACCCGCGGCGGGCTAGTTGCAACTAATGAAAAACTGTTTTTT	CASSQEPIATRGGLVATNEKLFF